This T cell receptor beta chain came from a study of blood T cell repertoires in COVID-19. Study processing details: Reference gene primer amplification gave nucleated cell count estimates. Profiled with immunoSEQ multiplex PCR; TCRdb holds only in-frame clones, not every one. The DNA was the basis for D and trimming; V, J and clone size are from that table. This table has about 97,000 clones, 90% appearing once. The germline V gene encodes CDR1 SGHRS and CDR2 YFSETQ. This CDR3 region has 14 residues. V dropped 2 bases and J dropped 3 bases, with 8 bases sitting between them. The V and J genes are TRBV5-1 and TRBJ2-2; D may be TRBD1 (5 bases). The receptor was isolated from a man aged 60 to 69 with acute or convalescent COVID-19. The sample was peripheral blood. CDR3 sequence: CASSLQGDTGELFF. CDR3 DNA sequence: TGCGCCAGCAGCTTACAAGGGGACACCGGGGAGCTGTTTTTT.